The entry that follows covers one TCR beta chain sequence. This clonotype came up a few times. This clone's antigen is unknown. No per-base quality is available; no much larger clone lies one base away. Trimming removed 2 bases from V and 1 base from J, leaving 11 bases between the germline ends. The CDR3 measures 15 amino acids from cysteine to phenylalanine. Only the CDR3 DNA stays, 45 bases, in frame from base 1. CDR1 and CDR2 were assigned from the germline V gene as SGHTA and FQGTGA. What this sample's treatment or condition label stands for: live attenuated yellow fever vaccine strain. A standard Ficoll-Paque protocol was used to isolate PBMCs from peripheral blood. Dynabeads CD4 and CD8 positive selection kits were used to isolate the CD4 and CD8 T-cell fractions. TriZol was used to extract RNA from bulk PBMCs, from CD4 and CD8 fractions, and from dextramer-positive and dextramer-negative fractions.

These data belong to a study of T cells after yellow fever vaccination (dated by TCRdb to between 2019 and 2020). Study-wide context: The SMART-Seq v4 Ultra Low Input RNA kit was used to prepare libraries from fractions with low cell numbers. Bulk TCR alpha and beta repertoires were sequenced longitudinally to track T-cell clones before and after primary and booster YFV17D yellow fever vaccination. Blood was collected at multiple timepoints before and after primary and secondary immunization, and bulk PBMC replicates and cell subsets were isolated. Two healthy male donors made up the cohort, one aged 18 to 30 years and the other aged 30 to 40 years. What the research found in general, with its limitations: After the booster, most clones that had expanded after primary vaccination were detected again (approximately 95% of CD4 and more than 80% of CD8), suggesting broad maintenance of memory. The secondary T-cell response was weaker than the primary response but faster, peaking on day 5 instead of day 15. Because abundant contaminating clonotypes from the bulk population could be contained in FACS-sorted repertoires, computational filtering was required. A small share of clonotypes occurred in both CD4 and CD8 compartments, likely arising from convergent recombination. The study included only a couple of donors, which limits how far the findings can be generalized.

The sequencer was an Illumina NovaSeq 6000. TCR cDNA was synthesized by 5'RACE template switching, through which a universal primer site and unique molecular identifiers were introduced. cDNA synthesis was primed from both the TCR alpha and TCR beta constant segments. Library amplification used two PCR steps, and the second PCR step added sample barcodes and sequencing adapters. Sequencing of libraries was performed on Illumina HiSeq 2500 (2x100 bp) or NovaSeq (2x150 bp). On the authors' methods: Demultiplexing of reads and collapsing into UMI consensus sequences were performed with MIGEC, and V(D)J alignment was carried out with MiXCR. Vaccine-responding clonotypes were identified with edgeR using replicate PBMC samples, with FDR below 0.01 and a log2 fold change above 5 up to day 15 being required. Each bulk clonotype received a CD4 or CD8 identity based on whether the sequenced CD4 or CD8 repertoire contained that clonotype at higher abundance. The public sequencing data were trimmed at Q25 with fastp and processed into clonotypes with MiXCR by TCRdb, which kept only in-frame beta chains. CDR3 protein duplicates are merged, each entry listing the most common genes and DNA. In this record, the V and J calls reflect TCRdb's handling and not the investigators' own analysis. The sample records 300,000 to 400,000 distinct CDR3 sequences, roughly 10% of which are singletons. About 3.3% of the sample belongs to the ten largest clones.

This TCR was sampled from a man between 18 and 35 years old who received the YFV17D yellow fever vaccine. This material consisted of CD4+ T cells sorted from PBMCs, taken 45 days after the yellow fever booster vaccination. The receptor chain draws on TRBV7-3 and TRBJ1-1, with no D gene named confidently. The sequence in DNA is TGTGCCAGCAGCTTATTACCGGCCCCGAACACTGAAGCTTTCTTT. This is translated as CASSLLPAPNTEAFF.